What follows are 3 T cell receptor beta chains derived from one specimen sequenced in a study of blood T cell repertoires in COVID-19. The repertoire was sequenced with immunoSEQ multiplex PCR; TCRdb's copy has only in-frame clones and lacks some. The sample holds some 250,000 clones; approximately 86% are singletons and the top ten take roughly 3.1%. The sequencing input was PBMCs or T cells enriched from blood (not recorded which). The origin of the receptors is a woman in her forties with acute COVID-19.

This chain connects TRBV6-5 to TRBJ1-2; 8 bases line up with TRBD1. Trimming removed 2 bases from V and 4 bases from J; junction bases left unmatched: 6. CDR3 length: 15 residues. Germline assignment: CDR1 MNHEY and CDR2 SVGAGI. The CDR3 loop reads CASSYGPGGVYGYTF. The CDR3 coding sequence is TGTGCCAGCAGTTACGGGCCAGGGGGCGTCTATGGCTACACCTTC.

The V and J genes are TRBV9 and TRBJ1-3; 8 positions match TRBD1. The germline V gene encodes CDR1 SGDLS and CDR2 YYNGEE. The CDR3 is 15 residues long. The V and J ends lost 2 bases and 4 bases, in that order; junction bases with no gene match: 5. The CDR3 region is CASSVGQGGGNTIYF. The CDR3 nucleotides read TGTGCCAGCAGCGTCGGACAGGGCGGGGGAAACACCATATATTTT.

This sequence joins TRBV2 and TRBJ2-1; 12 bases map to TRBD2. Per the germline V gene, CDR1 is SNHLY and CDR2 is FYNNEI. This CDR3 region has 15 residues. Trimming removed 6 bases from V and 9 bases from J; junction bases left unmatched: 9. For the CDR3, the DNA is TGTGCCAGCAGGGGCCTAGCGGGAGGGACGGGTGAGCAGTTCTTC. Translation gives CASRGLAGGTGEQFF.